This TCR beta chain was identified during a study of PD-1 blockade in classical Hodgkin lymphoma (dated by TCRdb to the early 2020s). For the study in its entirety: Nivolumab dosing was 3 mg/kg intravenously every 2 weeks, continuing until either disease progression or unacceptable toxicity. The study used CyTOF and TCR beta sequencing to define a peripheral blood immune signature of response to PD-1 blockade in classical Hodgkin lymphoma. What the research found in general, with its limitations: A significant rise by C4D1 was seen in CD4+ but not CD8+ TCR diversity (p=0.0027 vs p=0.16), with the rise being most apparent in complete responders (p=0.02). Diversity was lower in patients who began nivolumab less than 1 year after ASCT, so these patients were left out of later analyses to avoid confounding by immune reconstitution. The study was restricted to a single clinical trial cohort, and the causes of repertoire differences, possibly disease activity or prior therapy, were left undefined. Baseline TCR diversity was reported to be lower in newly diagnosed patients than in healthy donors, and even lower in relapsed/refractory patients. Baseline diversity similar to that of newly diagnosed patients was observed in trial patients achieving complete response, whereas significantly lower diversity was observed in partial responders and progressors.

The time point label, as the study defines it: cycle 2 day 1 (C2D1) of nivolumab. Every trial patient had relapsed following autologous stem cell transplantation, and prior brentuximab vedotin exposure was what differed among cohorts A, B and C. The trial cohort was composed of roughly 60 patients with relapsed/refractory classical Hodgkin lymphoma, for whom complete response, partial response or progressive disease was recorded as best overall response. Single-agent nivolumab was administered to trial patients in the multi-cohort phase II CheckMate 205 trial. An independent review committee assessed best overall response by applying the 2007 International Working Group response criteria. Trial PBMCs were collected immediately before nivolumab initiation (C1D1) and during therapy at cycle 2 day 1 and cycle 4 day 1. Peripheral blood was collected in 8 mL Vacutainer Cell Preparation Tubes, from which PBMCs were isolated by centrifugation and then cryopreserved.

The CDR3, cysteine through phenylalanine, is 12 amino acids long. Solely the CDR3 DNA is kept, with 36 bases framed from the first base. CDR1 LNHDA and CDR2 SQIVND are derived from the germline V gene (reference sequence). V was cut back by 4 bases and J by 4 bases, leaving a gap of 5 bases between them. Genomic DNA was isolated using the Qiagen DNeasy kit from unsorted PBMCs as well as from negatively selected CD4+ and CD8+ fractions. Using primers that anneal to V and J segments, immunoSEQ multiplex PCR amplified the TCR beta CDR3 regions. A synthetic immune receptor repertoire was used to minimize amplification bias, and any residual bias was removed computationally once sequencing was done. For the original study's pipeline: Custom Python scripts were used to quantify repertoire diversity as the Shannon entropy index. Unsorted, CD4+ and CD8+ repertoires were analyzed separately, except for combined analyses in which CD4+ and CD8+ sequences were merged in silico. Clonal expansion was defined as at least a 2-fold frequency increase after treatment relative to C1D1, with a pseudocount of 0.5 for undetected baseline clones. Clones with 0 or 1 copy at C1D1 were classified as singleton clones, and clones with 2 or more copies were classified as non-singleton clones. Clones expanded in unsorted samples were annotated as CD4+, CD8+ or unknown by matching protein sequences in sorted samples from the same patient. Wilcoxon tests on paired samples were used to test diversity changes from C1D1 to C4D1. The clones in this table, taken by TCRdb from immuneACCESS, are in-frame only. Not every clone is retained; where verified, under half of the shortfall comes from an unresolved V gene, and the cause of the rest is unknown. V, J and clone size are taken as reported in that table, and D and trimming were inferred from the DNA itself. In this sample the table shows about 40,000 clones, about 91% of which occur a single time. The ten largest account for approximately 7.5% of the sample.

Concerning this clone: Its antigen is still unknown. Base qualities are not provided; no much larger clone lies one nucleotide away.

In this chain, TRBV19 is recombined with TRBJ1-5, with the identity of the D gene unclear. The material sequenced was peripheral blood mononuclear cells (PBMCs), taken before the second cycle of nivolumab. The TCR sequence derives from a human donor with classical Hodgkin lymphoma. The encoded CDR3 is CASSKTNQPQHF. The sequenced DNA: TGTGCCAGTAGTAAAACGAATCAGCCCCAGCATTTT. The reference TRBV19 and TRBJ1-5 proteins fill in what lies around the CDR3, so the full variable domain reads DGGITQSPKYLFRKEGQNVTLSCEQNLNHDAMYWYRQDPGQGLRLIYYSQIVNDFQKGDIAEGYSVSREKKESFPLTVTSAQKNPTAFYLCASSKTNQPQHFGDGTRLSIL.